This T cell receptor (beta chain) was captured by sequencing in a study of shared clonotypes between healthy human individuals. Study outcomes and limitations: Memory subsets generally showed lower estimated richness than naive subsets. With a handful of donors compared, about 5% of naive CD4 clonotypes were shared.

On this clone: Its antigen is unknown.

The data were produced by immunoSEQ multiplex PCR, yet TCRdb's version contains in-frame clones alone and is incomplete. The sample has about 2.4 million clones, approximately 93% seen once. The CD4+ fraction was divided into a CD45RA+ naive subset and a CD45RA-negative memory subset. The length of the CDR3 is 17 residues. V shed 4 bases, J shed 2 bases, and the junction held 11 bases outside the gene matches. Per germline, CDR1 MNHEY and CDR2 SMNVEV (reference sequence). This receptor was obtained from a man between 18 and 35 years old in good health. Some clones in this sample may be carry-over from other donors' samples. The chain combines TRBV27 with TRBJ2-3; 8 bases agree with TRBD2. Material: naive CD4+ T cells from PBMCs. Sample subset: CD45RA+ positively selected. CDR3 protein: CASSYLAGGPLTDTQYF. The CDR3 DNA reads TGTGCCAGCAGTTACCTGGCGGGAGGACCCCTCACAGATACGCAGTATTTT.